This T cell receptor beta chain was observed in a study of shared clonotypes between healthy human individuals. Study-level information: The cohort had a couple of women and a few men, ages 18 to 49. A donor's plate count was three for CD4 naive and three for CD4 memory; CD8 naive had two and CD8 memory one.

Trimming pared 2 bases from V and 5 bases from J, leaving 11 bases between. Germline CDR1 and CDR2: SNHLY and FYNNEI. The CDR3 is made up of 14 amino acids. Profiled with immunoSEQ multiplex PCR; TCRdb holds only in-frame clones, not every one. The profile covers roughly 2.5 million clones, with over 85% appearing a single time and 0.11% to 0.15% taken by the ten largest. Free of recent acute infections or vaccinations, the donors were healthy HIV-negative adults. This TCR was recovered from a man between 18 and 35 years old in good health. The chain carries TRBV2 and TRBJ2-3; D might be TRBD2 (5 bases). Material: naive CD4+ T cells sorted from blood. Subset meaning: CD45RA+ positively selected. This chain's CDR3 is CASSESTSIDTQYF. The CDR3 nucleotides are TGTGCCAGCAGTGAAAGTACTAGTATAGATACGCAGTATTTT.